The 5 T cell receptor beta chains given below trace back to one sample, sequenced in a study of T cell responses to AZD1222 COVID-19 vaccine. This table comes from immunoSEQ multiplex PCR, and its TCRdb copy is limited to in-frame clones, with some not included. The sample records about 140,000 clones, approximately 89% being singletons. Here the sequenced sample was peripheral blood, taken 28 days after the second AZD1222 dose. All receptors come from an adult who received the AZD1222 COVID-19 vaccine.

This sequence joins TRBV29-1 and TRBJ1-1; possible D gene TRBD1, 6 bases. V was cut by 6 bases and J by 0 bases, with 8 bases left in between. The germline V gene has CDR1 SQVTM and CDR2 ANQGSEA. The CDR3 totals 12 residues. This CDR3 reads CSVDRLNTEAFF. The CDR3 DNA is TGCAGCGTGGACAGATTGAACACTGAAGCTTTCTTT. The entire variable domain, with the rest obtained from reference TRBV29-1 and TRBJ1-1, is as follows: SAVISQKPSRDICQRGTSLTIQCQVDSQVTMMFWYRQQPGQSLTLIATANQGSEATYESGFVIDKFPISRPNLTFSTLTVSNMSPEDSSIYLCSVDRLNTEAFFGQGTRLTVV.

The rearrangement links TRBV5-1 to TRBJ2-7; D gene unclear. The CDR3 has 14 residues. Trimming removed 0 bases from V and 2 bases from J, with 9 bases in between. CDR1 and CDR2 from the germline V gene are SGHRS and YFSETQ. The CDR3 DNA reads as TGCGCCAGCAGCTTGGAAGGAAATACCTACGAGCAGTACTTC. Translating gives CASSLEGNTYEQYF.

The chain links TRBV4-3 to TRBJ1-5, with 7 positions matching TRBD1. The germline V gene encodes CDR1 LGHNA and CDR2 YSLEER. V gave up 0 bases and J gave up 4 bases; unmatched junction bases: 6. CDR3 size: 16 residues. The CDR3 loop is CASSQDWDSGNQPQHF. CDR3 DNA sequence: TGCGCCAGCAGCCAAGATTGGGACAGCGGAAATCAGCCCCAGCATTTT.

This clone was counted a few times. This chain joins TRBV4-1 and TRBJ1-4, with D perhaps matching TRBD1 (6 bases). CDR1 is MGHRA, CDR2 YSYEKL, per germline. This CDR3 spans 15 amino acids. V lost 4 bases, J lost 1 base, and 10 bases lay in between. This CDR3 reads CASSRIQGTNEKLFF. The CDR3 DNA sequence: TGCGCCAGCAGCCGCATACAGGGAACTAATGAAAAACTGTTTTTT.

V usage is TRBV29-1 and J usage is TRBJ1-1; maybe TRBD1 (5 bases). The CDR3 covers 15 residues. Germline V gene lookup returns CDR1 SQVTM and CDR2 ANQGSEA. The V end lost 4 bases, the J end lost 1 base, and 16 bases lay between the germline ends. CDR3 sequence reads: CSVGAAGPPNTEAFF. Written as DNA, the CDR3 is TGCAGCGTTGGCGCGGCAGGGCCCCCGAACACTGAAGCTTTCTTT.